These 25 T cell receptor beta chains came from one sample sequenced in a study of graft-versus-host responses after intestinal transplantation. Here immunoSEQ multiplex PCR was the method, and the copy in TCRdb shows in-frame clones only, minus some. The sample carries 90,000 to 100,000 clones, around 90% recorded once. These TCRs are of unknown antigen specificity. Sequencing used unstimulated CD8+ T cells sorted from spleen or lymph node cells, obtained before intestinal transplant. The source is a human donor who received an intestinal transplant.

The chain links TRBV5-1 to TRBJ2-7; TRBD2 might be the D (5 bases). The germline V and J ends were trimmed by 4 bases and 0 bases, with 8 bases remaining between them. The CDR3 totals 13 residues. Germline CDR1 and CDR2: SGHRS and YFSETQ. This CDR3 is CASSLRGSYEQYF. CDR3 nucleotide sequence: TGCGCCAGCAGCCTCCGGGGCTCCTACGAGCAGTACTTC.

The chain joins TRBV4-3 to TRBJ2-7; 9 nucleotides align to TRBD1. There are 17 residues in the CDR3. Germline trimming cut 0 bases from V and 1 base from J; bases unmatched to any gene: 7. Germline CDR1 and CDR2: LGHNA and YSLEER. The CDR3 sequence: CASSQDSRGQGSYEQYF. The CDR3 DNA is TGCGCCAGCAGCCAAGATAGTAGGGGACAGGGATCCTACGAGCAGTACTTC.

The chain's CDR3 is CASSEGVGTDPNDEQFF. The CDR3 bases are TGTGCCAGCAGTGAAGGGGTTGGGACAGATCCTAACGATGAGCAGTTCTTC. The V call is TRBV6-1, the J call TRBJ2-1, with 7 bases matching TRBD1. Germline V lookup: CDR1 MNHNS, CDR2 SASEGT. The CDR3 consists of 17 residues. The ends lost 1 base at V and 8 bases at J; junction bases unmatched: 14.

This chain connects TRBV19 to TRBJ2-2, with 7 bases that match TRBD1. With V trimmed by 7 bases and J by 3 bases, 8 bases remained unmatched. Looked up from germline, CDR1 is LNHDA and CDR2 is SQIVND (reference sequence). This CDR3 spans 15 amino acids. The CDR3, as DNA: TGTGCCAGTAACTATCTAGGGACAGACACCGGGGAGCTGTTTTTT. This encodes CASNYLGTDTGELFF. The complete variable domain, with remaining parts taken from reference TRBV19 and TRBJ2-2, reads DGGITQSPKYLFRKEGQNVTLSCEQNLNHDAMYWYRQDPGQGLRLIYYSQIVNDFQKGDIAEGYSVSREKKESFPLTVTSAQKNPTAFYLCASNYLGTDTGELFFGEGSRLTVL.

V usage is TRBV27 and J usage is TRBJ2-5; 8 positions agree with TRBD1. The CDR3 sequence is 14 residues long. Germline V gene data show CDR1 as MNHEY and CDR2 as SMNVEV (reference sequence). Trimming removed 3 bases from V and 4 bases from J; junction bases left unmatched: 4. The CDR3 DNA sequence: TGTGCCAGCAGTTTCGACAGGGGTGGAGAGACCCAGTACTTC. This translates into CASSFDRGGETQYF.

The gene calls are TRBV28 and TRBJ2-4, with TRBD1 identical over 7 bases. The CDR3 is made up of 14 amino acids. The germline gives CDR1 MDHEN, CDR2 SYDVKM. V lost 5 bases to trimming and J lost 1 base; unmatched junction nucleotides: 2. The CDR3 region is CASSLQGAKNIQYF. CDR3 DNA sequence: TGTGCCAGCAGTCTACAGGGGGCCAAAAACATTCAGTACTTC.

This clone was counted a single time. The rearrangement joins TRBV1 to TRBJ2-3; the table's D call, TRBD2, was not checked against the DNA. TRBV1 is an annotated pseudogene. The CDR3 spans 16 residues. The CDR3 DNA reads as TGCACCAGCATCAAGTCGAGAGCGGGGCCGATTAATACGCAGTATTTT. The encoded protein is CTSIKSRAGPINTQYF.

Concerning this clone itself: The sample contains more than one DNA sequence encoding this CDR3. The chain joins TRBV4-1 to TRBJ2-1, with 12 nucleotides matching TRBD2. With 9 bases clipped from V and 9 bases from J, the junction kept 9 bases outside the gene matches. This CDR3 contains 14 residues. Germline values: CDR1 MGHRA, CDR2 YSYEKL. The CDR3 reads CASSASGGAVEQFF. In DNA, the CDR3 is TGCGCCAGTAGCGCTAGCGGGGGGGCGGTTGAGCAGTTCTTC.

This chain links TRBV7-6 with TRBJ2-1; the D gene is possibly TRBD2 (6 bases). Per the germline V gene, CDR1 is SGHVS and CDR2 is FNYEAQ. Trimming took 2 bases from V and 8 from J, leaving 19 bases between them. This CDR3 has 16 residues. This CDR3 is CASSLSPRGGVDEQFF. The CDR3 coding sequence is TGTGCCAGCAGCTTAAGCCCAAGAGGAGGGGTAGATGAGCAGTTCTTC.

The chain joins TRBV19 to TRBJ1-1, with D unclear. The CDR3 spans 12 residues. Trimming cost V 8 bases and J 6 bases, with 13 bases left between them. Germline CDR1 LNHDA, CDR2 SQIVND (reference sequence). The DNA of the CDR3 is TGTGCCAGTGGCTTTAGGACTGCTGAAGCTTTCTTT. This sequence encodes CASGFRTAEAFF.

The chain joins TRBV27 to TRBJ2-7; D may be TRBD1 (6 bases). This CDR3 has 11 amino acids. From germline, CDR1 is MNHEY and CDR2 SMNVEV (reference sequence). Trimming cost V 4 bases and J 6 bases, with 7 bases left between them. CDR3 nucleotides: TGTGCCAGCAGTTCAGGGGTCGAGCAGTACTTC. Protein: CASSSGVEQYF.

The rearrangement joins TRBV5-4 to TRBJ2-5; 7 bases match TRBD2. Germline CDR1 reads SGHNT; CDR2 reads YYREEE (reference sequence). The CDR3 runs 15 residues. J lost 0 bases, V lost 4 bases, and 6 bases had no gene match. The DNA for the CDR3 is TGTGCCAGCAGCAGACTAGCCGCGAACCAAGAGACCCAGTACTTC. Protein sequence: CASSRLAANQETQYF.

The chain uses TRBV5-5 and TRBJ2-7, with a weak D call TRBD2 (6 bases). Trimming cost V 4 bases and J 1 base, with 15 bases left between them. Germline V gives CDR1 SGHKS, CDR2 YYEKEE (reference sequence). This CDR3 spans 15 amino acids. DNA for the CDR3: TGTGCCAGCAGCCCCGGAATAGCGGATTCCTACGAGCAGTACTTC. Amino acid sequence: CASSPGIADSYEQYF.

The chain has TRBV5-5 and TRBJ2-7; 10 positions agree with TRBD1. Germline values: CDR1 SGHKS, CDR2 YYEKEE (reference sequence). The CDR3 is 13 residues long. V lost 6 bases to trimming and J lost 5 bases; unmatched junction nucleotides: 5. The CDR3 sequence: CASIGTGVHEQYF. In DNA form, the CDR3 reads TGTGCCAGCATCGGGACAGGGGTACACGAGCAGTACTTC.

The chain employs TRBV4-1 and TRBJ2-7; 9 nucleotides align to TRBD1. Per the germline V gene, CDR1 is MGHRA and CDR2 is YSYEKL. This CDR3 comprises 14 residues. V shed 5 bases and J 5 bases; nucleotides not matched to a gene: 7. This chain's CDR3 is CASSCGQGTHEQYF. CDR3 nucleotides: TGCGCCAGCAGCTGCGGACAGGGGACTCACGAGCAGTACTTC.

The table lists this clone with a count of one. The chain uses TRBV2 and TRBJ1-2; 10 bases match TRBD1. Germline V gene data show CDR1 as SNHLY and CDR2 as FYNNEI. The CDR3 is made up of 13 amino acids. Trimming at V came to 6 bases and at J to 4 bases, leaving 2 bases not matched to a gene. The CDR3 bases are TGTGCCAGCAGGGACAGGGGGGCCTATGGCTACACCTTC. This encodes CASRDRGAYGYTF.

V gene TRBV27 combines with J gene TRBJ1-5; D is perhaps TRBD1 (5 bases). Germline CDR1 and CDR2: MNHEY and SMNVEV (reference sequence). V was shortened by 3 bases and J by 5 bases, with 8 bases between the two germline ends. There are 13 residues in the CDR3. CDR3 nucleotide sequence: TGTGCCAGCAGTTTCGGAGGGGATCAGCCCCAGCATTTT. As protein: CASSFGGDQPQHF.

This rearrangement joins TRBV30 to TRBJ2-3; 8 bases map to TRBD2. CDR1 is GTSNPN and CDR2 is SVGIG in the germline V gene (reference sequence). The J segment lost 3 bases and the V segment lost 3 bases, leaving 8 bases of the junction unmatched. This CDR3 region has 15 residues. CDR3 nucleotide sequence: TGTGCCTGGAGCCCGGGACTAGGAGGGACAGATACGCAGTATTTT. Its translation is CAWSPGLGGTDTQYF.

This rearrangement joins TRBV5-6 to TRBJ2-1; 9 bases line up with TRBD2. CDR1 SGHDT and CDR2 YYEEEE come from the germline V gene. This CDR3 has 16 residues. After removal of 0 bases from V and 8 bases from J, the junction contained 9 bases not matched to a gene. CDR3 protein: CASSLVGGGARDEQFF. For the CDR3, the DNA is TGTGCCAGCAGCTTGGTTGGCGGGGGGGCGAGGGATGAGCAGTTCTTC. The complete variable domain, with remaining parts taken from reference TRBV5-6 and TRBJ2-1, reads DAGVTQSPTHLIKTRGQQVTLRCSPKSGHDTVSWYQQALGQGPQFIFQYYEEEERQRGNFPDRFSGHQFPNYSSELNVNALLLGDSALYLCASSLVGGGARDEQFFGPGTRLTVL.

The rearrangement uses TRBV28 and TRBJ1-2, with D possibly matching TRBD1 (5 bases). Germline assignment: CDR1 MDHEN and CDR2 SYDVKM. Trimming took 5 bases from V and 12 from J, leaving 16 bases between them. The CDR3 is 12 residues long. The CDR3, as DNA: TGTGCCAGCAGTCTAGGCAGGGAACCTCACACCTTC. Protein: CASSLGREPHTF.

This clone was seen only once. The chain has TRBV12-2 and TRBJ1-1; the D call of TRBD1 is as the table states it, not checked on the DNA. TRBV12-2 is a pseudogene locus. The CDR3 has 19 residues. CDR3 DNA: TGTGCAAGTCGCTTAGCCGCCCCCTATTCCCGAGACAGGGTGGCTGAAGCTTTCTTT. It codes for CASRLAAPYSRDRVAEAFF.

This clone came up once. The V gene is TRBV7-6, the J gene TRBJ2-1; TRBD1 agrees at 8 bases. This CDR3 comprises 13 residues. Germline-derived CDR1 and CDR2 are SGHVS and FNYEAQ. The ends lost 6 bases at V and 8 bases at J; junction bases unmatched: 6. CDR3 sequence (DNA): TGTGCCAGCAGGGGACAGGTTCCCCATGAGCAGTTCTTC. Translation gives CASRGQVPHEQFF. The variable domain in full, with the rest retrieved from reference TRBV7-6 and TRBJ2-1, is GAGVSQSPRYKVTKRGQDVALRCDPISGHVSLYWYRQALGQGPEFLTYFNYEAQQDKSGLPNDRFSAERPEGSISTLTIQRTEQRDSAMYRCASRGQVPHEQFFGPGTRLTVL.

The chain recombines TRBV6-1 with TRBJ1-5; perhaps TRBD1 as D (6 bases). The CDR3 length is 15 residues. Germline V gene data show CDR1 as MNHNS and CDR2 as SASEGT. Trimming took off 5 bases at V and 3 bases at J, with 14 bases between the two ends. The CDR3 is CASSLTGSHNQPQHF. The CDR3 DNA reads TGTGCCAGCAGTTTAACAGGGAGCCACAATCAGCCCCAGCATTTT.

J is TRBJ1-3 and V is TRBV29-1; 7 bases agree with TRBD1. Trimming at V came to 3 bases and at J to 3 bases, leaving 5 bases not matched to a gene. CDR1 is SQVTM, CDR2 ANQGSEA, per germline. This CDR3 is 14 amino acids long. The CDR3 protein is CSVETGSSGNTIYF. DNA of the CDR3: TGCAGCGTTGAGACAGGGAGTAGTGGAAACACCATATATTTT.

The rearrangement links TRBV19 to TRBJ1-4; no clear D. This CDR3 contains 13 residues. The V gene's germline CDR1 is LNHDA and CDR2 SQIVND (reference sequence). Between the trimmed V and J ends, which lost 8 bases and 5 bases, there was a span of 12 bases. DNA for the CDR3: TGTGCCAGTTCCGGGTGGAGCAATGAAAAACTGTTTTTT. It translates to CASSGWSNEKLFF.